These T cell receptor beta chains were read from a single sample in a study of CD8+CD57+ T cells in acquired aplastic anemia. TCRdb re-called the reads through MiXCR, storing one row per CDR3 protein. Here the sample spans roughly 250,000 distinct CDR3 sequences, around 82% being singletons. Sequencing was done on a sample of sorted CD4+, CD8+, or CD8+CD57+ T cells (not recorded which) from PBMCs. The source is a human donor with aplastic anemia. The CDR3 runs from the conserved cysteine through the conserved F or W. Fields, in order: J gene, clone size, CDR3 length, D gene, V gene, CDR3 protein, CDR3 DNA. A D gene is named only where the DNA matches it firmly. Not all rows give a size; the values are once, few, many and, for expanded clones, a class.

TRBJ1-6,-,14,-,TRBV7-7,CASSPDSADTQFLF,TGTGCCAGCAGCCCAGACAGCGCAGATACGCAGTTCCTTTTT
TRBJ2-3,-,14,-,TRBV7-4,CASSFAPGPDTGYF,TGTGCCAGCAGCTTCGCCCCGGGTCCCGATACCGGGTATTTT
TRBJ1-1,few,12,-,TRBV10-3,CATGGGTLGAFF,TGTGCCACCGGAGGCGGGACGTTGGGAGCTTTCTTT
TRBJ1-2,-,12,TRBD1,TRBV20-1,CSASDRNYGYTF,TGCAGTGCCTCGGACAGGAACTATGGCTACACCTTC
TRBJ2-7,-,14,TRBD1,TRBV7-9,CASSRDRGTYEQYF,TGTGCCAGCAGCCGCGACAGGGGTACCTACGAGCAGTACTTC
TRBJ2-1,many,16,-,TRBV9,CASSEGSDTQYFEQFF,-
TRBJ2-1,-,17,-,TRBV7-2,CASSLVAGELSFGEQFF,TGTGCCAGCAGCTTAGTCGCCGGGGAGCTGTCCTTTGGAGAGCAGTTCTTC
TRBJ1-6,-,16,-,TRBV9,CASRLRGTEHNSPLHF,TGTGCCAGCAGACTACGGGGGACGGAACATAATTCGCCCCTCCACTTT
TRBJ2-3,-,13,-,TRBV2,CASGDGGTCTQQF,TGTGCCAGCGGGGACGGGGGCACCTGTACGCAGCAGTTC
TRBJ2-5,once,14,TRBD1,TRBV9,CASSGGGSSDTQYF,TGTGCCAGCAGCGGAGGGGGCAGTTCAGATACGCAGTACTTC
TRBJ2-5,medium-sized,13,-,TRBV12-3/TRBV12-4,CASSFRGQETQYF,TGTGCCAGCAGTTTCCGAGGGCAAGAGACCCAGTACTTC
TRBJ1-2,once,17,TRBD1,TRBV15,CATSRCRGPSADYGYTF,TGTGCCACCAGCAGGTGCAGGGGGCCCTCGGCAGACTATGGCTACACCTTC
TRBJ2-3,-,14,-,TRBV7-8,CASSLAGPPSPLHF,TGTGCCAGCAGCTTAGCGGGACCCCCTTCACCCCTCCATTTT
TRBJ1-1,few,15,-,TRBV12-3/TRBV12-4,CASSTDLTGNTEAFF,TGTGCCAGCAGTACAGATCTGACAGGGAACACTGAAGCTTTCTTT
TRBJ1-5,-,15,-,TRBV7-9,CASSPRLSRDPQQHF,TGTGCCAGCAGCCCGAGGCTCTCGAGAGATCCCCAGCAGCATTTT
TRBJ2-3,-,13,TRBD2,TRBV2,CAGGLADTDTQYF,TGTGCCGGAGGGCTAGCGGACACAGATACGCAGTATTTT
TRBJ2-5,-,14,-,TRBV7-8,CANSPVAYIEDKHF,TGTGCCAACAGCCCCGTTGCGTACATCGAGGATAAGCACTTC
TRBJ2-5,-,15,-,TRBV7-9,CASGVAHGTKATQYF,TGTGCCAGCGGCGTAGCCCACGGGACAAAGGCGACCCAGTACTTC
TRBJ2-7,-,14,-,TRBV7-2,CATSFAGRADKQYF,TGTGCCACCAGCTTCGCGGGACGAGCCGACAAGCAGTACTTC
TRBJ2-3,-,14,-,TRBV9,CASGLAGGPHYFYF,TGTGCCAGCGGCTTAGCTGGAGGTCCTCATTACTTCTATTTT
TRBJ1-2,once,14,TRBD1,TRBV19,CASNAGGGGAGYTF,TGTGCCAGTAATGCCGGAGGAGGGGGCGCGGGCTACACCTTC
TRBJ2-1,once,16,-,TRBV7-8,CASSLQRSDGSDAQFF,TGTGCCAGCAGCCTTCAAAGAAGCGATGGGAGCGATGCGCAGTTCTTC
TRBJ2-1,-,16,TRBD1,TRBV5-4,CASSLTGASAYNEQFF,TGTGCCAGCAGCTTGACAGGGGCGAGCGCCTACAATGAGCAGTTCTTC
TRBJ2-5,-,14,-,TRBV7-9,CATSRERSEGSQYF,TGTGCCACCAGCAGAGAGAGAAGCGAAGGGAGCCAGTACTTC
TRBJ1-2,-,16,-,TRBV5-4,CASSFTSAGRFLGYTF,TGTGCCAGCAGCTTTACTAGCGCAGGAAGATTCCTTGGCTACACCTTC
TRBJ2-3,once,14,-,TRBV7-8,CATSLANSPDTQYF,TGTGCCACCAGCCTAGCCAATAGCCCCGATACGCAGTATTTT
TRBJ2-6,few,16,-,TRBV7-8,CASSSGVTGGQFFLTF,TGTGCCAGCAGCTCCGGGGTTACGGGTGGACAGTTCTTCCTGACTTTC
TRBJ2-3,-,16,TRBD2,TRBV25-1,CASAGRLAGASDTQYF,TGTGCCAGCGCCGGCCGCCTAGCGGGAGCGTCAGATACGCAGTATTTT
TRBJ2-7,few,12,-,TRBV20-1,CSASSWGRKKYF,TGCAGTGCCAGTAGTTGGGGACGCAAGAAGTACTTC
TRBJ1-5,-,13,-,TRBV20-1,CSARGRGIIYEHF,TGCAGTGCTAGAGGGCGAGGGATCATCTACGAGCATTTT
TRBJ2-3,-,14,-,TRBV7-6,CASSFERGPATLHF,TGTGCCAGCAGCTTTGAGAGGGGTCCCGCAACGCTCCATTTT
TRBJ1-4,many,15,-,TRBV7-2,CASSSTRAANEKLFF,TGTGCCAGCAGCTCCACGAGGGCGGCTAATGAAAAACTGTTTTTT
TRBJ2-5,-,14,-,TRBV9,CASSRGSNPQTFYF,TGTGCCAGCAGCAGAGGGTCAAACCCGCAGACCTTTTACTTC
TRBJ2-3,-,13,-,TRBV2,CATRGVGTDTQYF,TGTGCCACCAGGGGCGTGGGCACAGATACGCAGTATTTT
TRBJ2-2,-,12,-,TRBV5-5,CASSGGPRELFF,TGTGCCAGCAGTGGCGGGCCCAGGGAGCTGTTTTTT
TRBJ2-1,-,16,-,TRBV10-3,CAISEGGGNGQDAQFF,TGTGCCATCAGCGAGGGGGGCGGAAACGGCCAGGATGCGCAGTTTTTC
TRBJ1-6,-,14,-,TRBV9,CASSALGLPDTLYF,TGTGCCAGCAGCGCACTAGGTCTTCCAGATACGCTGTACTTT
TRBJ2-7,-,12,-,TRBV6-1,CAGGAETYEQYF,TGTGCCGGGGGCGCTGAGACTTACGAGCAGTACTTC
TRBJ2-2,-,16,-,TRBV9,CASSAEGGGLPGELFF,TGTGCCAGCAGCGCGGAGGGGGGAGGGTTGCCCGGGGAGCTGTTTTTT
TRBJ1-2,-,16,-,TRBV7-8,CASSLGGGADTQDYTF,TGTGCCAGCAGCTTAGGGGGAGGTGCCGATACGCAGGATTACACCTTC
TRBJ2-5,few,12,-,TRBV19,CASSGAWETQYF,TGTGCCAGTAGTGGGGCGTGGGAGACCCAGTACTTC
TRBJ2-1,-,11,-,TRBV5-6,CASSLKREQFF,TGTGCCAGCAGCTTGAAGAGGGAGCAGTTCTTC
TRBJ1-1,few,15,-,TRBV7-2,CASSLALRPDTEAFF,TGTGCCAGCAGCTTAGCGCTGAGACCCGACACGGAGGCTTTCTTT
TRBJ2-1,-,14,-,TRBV20-1,CSARDSGHYNEQFF,TGCAGTGCTAGAGACAGCGGCCACTACAATGAGCAGTTCTTC
TRBJ2-5,-,14,TRBD1,TRBV15,CASNRGAIGETQYF,TGTGCCAGTAACAGGGGGGCTATAGGAGAGACCCAGTACTTC
TRBJ2-3,-,13,TRBD1,TRBV9,CASGSGGEKPLFF,TGTGCCAGCGGGTCAGGGGGTGAAAAACCGCTTTTTTTT
TRBJ1-6,-,17,-,TRBV10-3,CAISESSGEGLVSPLHF,TGTGCCATCAGTGAGTCTTCAGGAGAGGGGCTCGTTTCACCCCTCCACTTT